This TCR beta chain comes out of a study of tumor-infiltrating lymphocytes in primary liver carcinoma. Findings and caveats of the study: Paired tumor-adjacent and tumor-blood samples overlapped less than tumor region pairs did.

Comments on this clonotype: What it binds is not known. This clone may be a read error of a much larger clone one base away.

The template, approximately 500 ng total RNA, yielded TCR beta cDNA made with a constant-region primer. Employing slightly modified ARM-PCR, three nested multiplex PCR rounds were run, and these gave rise to the TCR beta libraries. Use of TRBV1-TRBV30 forward primers with a C-beta reverse primer characterized the first two PCR rounds, which lasted nine to eleven cycles each. TCRdb called the multiplex PCR reads again in MiXCR, with one record for every CDR3 protein. The data contain almost 200,000 distinct CDR3 sequences, about 61% of them seen just once; the ten biggest clones take up roughly 6.4%. It was unsorted whole blood that yielded blood RNA, and germline DNA was also extracted. The CDR3 runs 17 residues. Germline CDR1 and CDR2: MGHRA and YSYEKL.

Sequences were obtained from peripheral blood. This sequence originates from a woman aged 55-75 years with primary liver carcinoma and hepatitis B virus infection. The J gene is TRBJ2-3, the V gene TRBV4-1; 7 nucleotides line up with TRBD2. DNA of the CDR3: TGCGCCAACAGCCAGGTTCCGACTAGCAGGGAGGGAGATACGCAGTATTTT. Encoded protein: CANSQVPTSREGDTQYF.